The rows below give T cell receptor beta chains drawn from one sample of a study of tumor-infiltrating lymphocytes in primary liver carcinoma. TCRdb analysed the multiplex PCR reads with MiXCR anew, one entry per CDR3 protein. The sample holds almost 45,000 distinct CDR3 sequences, roughly 74% seen once. The material sequenced was tumor-adjacent normal liver tissue. The receptor set was obtained from a woman aged 30 to 39 with primary liver carcinoma and hepatitis B virus infection. CDR3s include the opening cysteine and the closing phenylalanine or tryptophan. The order of the fields is V gene, CDR3 length, CDR3 protein.

v_gene: TRBV7-2
len: 13
CDR3aa: CASSHQRNYEQYF

v_gene: TRBV5-8
len: 16
CDR3aa: CASTLTLFSGANVLTF

v_gene: TRBV11-2
len: 17
CDR3aa: CASSPYTGSRASYGQYF

v_gene: TRBV19
len: 14
CDR3aa: CASSIGGTVREQYF

v_gene: TRBV4-3
len: 15
CDR3aa: CAISQESGVTYTQYF

v_gene: TRBV21-1
len: 14
CDR3aa: CASGKVGCQETHYF

v_gene: TRBV6-1
len: 14
CDR3aa: CASSPDIDTGELFF

v_gene: TRBV12-3/TRBV12-4
len: 15
CDR3aa: CVSRSGTSGSYEQYF

v_gene: TRBV29-1
len: 11
CDR3aa: CSARERTDQYF

v_gene: TRBV10-3
len: 15
CDR3aa: CAISEPGQGGSPLHF

v_gene: TRBV13
len: 14
CDR3aa: CASSKGLGGDTQYF

v_gene: TRBV12-3/TRBV12-4
len: 13
CDR3aa: CASSESPHETQYF

v_gene: TRBV29-1
len: 12
CDR3aa: CSTGLAEETQYF

v_gene: TRBV15
len: 15
CDR3aa: CATRRESGGSYEQYF

v_gene: TRBV11-2
len: 11
CDR3aa: CASSPAYGQYF

v_gene: TRBV29-1
len: 14
CDR3aa: CSVVCSGRNEKLFF